These 29 T cell receptor beta chains were sequenced from one sample in a study of CD8+ T cells in alopecia areata. Reverse transcription of extracted RNA yielded cDNA, which provided the sequencing template. TCRdb keeps only in-frame clones here, not all; method: immunoSEQ multiplex PCR. This sample has 200,000 to 250,000 clones; about 64% occur once, and the top ten carry 4% to 4.5%. The treatment denotes: oral pan-JAK inhibitor, 5-10 mg twice daily. Source: CD4+ T cells sorted from blood, taken at week 4, from a patient treated with tofacitinib. The receptors stem from a human donor with alopecia areata.

This chain joins TRBV23-1 and TRBJ2-7, with 7 bases aligning to TRBD2. TRBV23-1 is sorted into the ORF group, with uncertain function. After removal of 11 bases from V and 2 bases from J, the junction contained 9 bases not matched to a gene. The CDR3 contains 13 residues. CDR3 nucleotides: TGCGCCCACCCCGGGGGGAGACCCTACGAGCAGTACTTC. Protein: CAHPGGRPYEQYF.

This clone was counted between two and nine times. The rearrangement uses TRBV4-3 and TRBJ1-5, with no clear D. The CDR3 sequence is 13 residues long. Trimming took 3 bases from V and 3 from J, leaving 6 bases between them. Germline CDR1 reads LGHNA; CDR2 reads YSLEER. CDR3 amino acids: CASSQYANQPQHF. As DNA, the CDR3 is TGCGCCAGCAGCCAGTACGCCAATCAGCCCCAGCATTTT.

Only one count was recorded for this clone. This rearrangement joins TRBV30 to TRBJ2-3; D may be TRBD2 (6 bases). CDR3 length: 15 residues. V was clipped by 5 bases and J by 2 bases, with 17 bases between them. CDR1 GTSNPN and CDR2 SVGIG come from the germline V gene (reference sequence). CDR3 DNA sequence: TGTGCCTGGGCCCCCTTCGGGGGTTTCACAGATACGCAGTATTTT. It translates to CAWAPFGGFTDTQYF.

The chain has TRBV5-1 and TRBJ1-5; D not resolved. This CDR3 is 16 amino acids long. Germline lookup yields CDR1 SGHRS and CDR2 YFSETQ. Trimming took off 2 bases at V and 0 bases at J, with 12 bases between the two ends. Here the CDR3 DNA reads TGCGCCAGCAGCTTTCTTGGTGCTTATAGCAATCAGCCCCAGCATTTT. Translating it yields CASSFLGAYSNQPQHF.

The V and J genes are TRBV30 and TRBJ1-5; tentatively, D is TRBD1 (6 bases). CDR1 is GTSNPN, CDR2 SVGIG, per germline (reference sequence). This CDR3 contains 16 residues. The V gene lost 5 bases and the J gene lost 6 bases, with 23 bases spanning the gap. In nucleotides, the CDR3 is TGTGCCTGGGCGGAGAGTTGGTCAGGGGTGACTCAGCCCCAGCATTTT. Its protein is CAWAESWSGVTQPQHF.

V is TRBV30 and J is TRBJ1-1; no firm D call. The CDR3 runs 14 residues. Trimming took off 4 bases at V and 1 base at J, with 13 bases between the two ends. Germline V gene sequence: CDR1 GTSNPN, CDR2 SVGIG (reference sequence). The CDR3 sequence: CAWNPMDTNTEAFF. The CDR3 nucleotides read TGTGCCTGGAACCCCATGGATACGAACACTGAAGCTTTCTTT. The whole variable domain, filled in from reference TRBV30 and TRBJ1-1, reads SQTIHQWPATLVQPVGSPLSLECTVEGTSNPNLYWYRQAAGRGLQLLFYSVGIGQISSEVPQNLSASRPQDRQFILSSKKLLLSDSGFYLCAWNPMDTNTEAFFGQGTRLTVV.

The chain couples TRBV29-1 to TRBJ1-3; no reliable D call. The germline V and J ends were trimmed by 4 bases and 3 bases, with 19 bases remaining between them. This CDR3 spans 16 amino acids. Germline V gene sequence: CDR1 SQVTM, CDR2 ANQGSEA. The CDR3 bases are TGCAGCGTTGGTATCACGGAGGGCTTTCGTGGAAACACCATATATTTT. It encodes CSVGITEGFRGNTIYF. The variable domain in full, with the rest retrieved from reference TRBV29-1 and TRBJ1-3, is SAVISQKPSRDICQRGTSLTIQCQVDSQVTMMFWYRQQPGQSLTLIATANQGSEATYESGFVIDKFPISRPNLTFSTLTVSNMSPEDSSIYLCSVGITEGFRGNTIYFGEGSWLTVV.

This clone was observed a handful of times. The chain's CDR3 is CASIPGGTNNSPLHF. The CDR3 DNA is TGTGCCAGCATCCCCGGGGGGACAAATAATTCACCCCTCCACTTT. This chain connects TRBV6-5 to TRBJ1-6; tentatively, D is TRBD1 (6 bases). V dropped 7 bases and J dropped 5 bases, with 15 bases sitting between them. Germline values: CDR1 MNHEY, CDR2 SVGAGI. The CDR3 extends over 15 amino acids.

V is TRBV25-1 and J is TRBJ2-3, with D possibly matching TRBD1 (6 bases). Germline CDR1 MGHDK, CDR2 SYGVNS. The CDR3 spans 15 residues. V was shortened by 5 bases and J by 2 bases, with 14 bases between the two germline ends. The CDR3 loop is CASSYRAGATDTQYF. The CDR3 DNA is TGTGCCAGCAGTTATCGGGCAGGGGCCACAGATACGCAGTATTTT.

Worth noting for this clone: Additional DNA sequences in this sample encode the identical CDR3. Here the CDR3 reads CASSYSGGTSTDTQYF. CDR3 DNA: TGTGCCAGCAGTTATAGCGGGGGGACTAGCACAGATACGCAGTATTTT. The V gene is TRBV6-5, the J gene TRBJ2-3; 10 positions match TRBD2. CDR1 is MNHEY and CDR2 is SVGAGI in the germline V gene. V shed 3 bases, J shed 0 bases, and the junction held 3 bases outside the gene matches. The CDR3 loop spans 16 amino acids.

This clone showed up just a few times. This CDR3 is also generated by other DNA sequences in the sample. This rearrangement joins TRBV29-1 to TRBJ1-2; the match to TRBD1 covers 10 bases. The CDR3 covers 13 residues. V was pared by 4 bases and J by 8 bases, with 7 bases of the junction left unmatched. CDR1 and CDR2 from the germline V gene are SQVTM and ANQGSEA. The CDR3 DNA is TGCAGCGTTGGCCGGGACAGGGGAGAGGGCTACACCTTC. Residues: CSVGRDRGEGYTF.

V usage is TRBV5-6 and J usage is TRBJ1-6, with a possible D match to TRBD1 (5 bases). The CDR3 has 13 amino acids. V was trimmed by 4 bases and J by 10 bases, leaving 12 bases between them. The germline V gene has CDR1 SGHDT and CDR2 YYEEEE. CDR3 coding DNA: TGTGCCAGCAGCCCCAGGGTAGGATCACCCCTCCACTTT. Its protein is CASSPRVGSPLHF.

The genes are TRBV11-3 and TRBJ1-1; 7 bases are shared with TRBD1. V lost 1 base to trimming and J lost 11 bases; unmatched junction nucleotides: 7. Germline V gene sequence: CDR1 SGHNT, CDR2 YENEEA. The length of the CDR3 is 13 residues. The CDR3 DNA sequence: TGTGCCAGCAGCTTAGGGGACAGAGGTTTTGCTTTCTTT. Amino acids: CASSLGDRGFAFF.

The sample holds a few counts of this clone. This chain connects TRBV5-1 to TRBJ1-4, with D perhaps TRBD1 (5 bases). The V end lost 0 bases, the J end lost 8 bases, and 11 bases lay between the germline ends. Per the germline V gene, CDR1 is SGHRS and CDR2 is YFSETQ. The CDR3 covers 14 residues. Here the CDR3 reads CASSLGQGFEKLFF. The DNA of the CDR3 is TGCGCCAGCAGCTTGGGCCAGGGATTCGAAAAACTGTTTTTT.

The genes are TRBV7-2 and TRBJ2-3; perhaps D is TRBD1 or TRBD2 (5 bases each). The CDR3 contains 14 residues. CDR1 and CDR2 from the germline V gene are SGHTA and FQGNSA. Trimming cost V 1 base and J 2 bases, with 7 bases left between them. The CDR3 reads CASSLGGVTDTQYF. CDR3 nucleotides: TGTGCCAGCAGCTTAGGAGGGGTCACAGATACGCAGTATTTT. Combining the CDR3 with reference TRBV7-2 and TRBJ2-3 gives the whole variable domain GAGVSQSPSNKVTEKGKDVELRCDPISGHTALYWYRQSLGQGLEFLIYFQGNSAPDKSGLPSDRFSAERTGGSVSTLTIQRTQQEDSAVYLCASSLGGVTDTQYFGPGTRLTVL.

The V and J genes are TRBV30 and TRBJ1-6; D ambiguous. The V gene's germline CDR1 is GTSNPN and CDR2 SVGIG (reference sequence). This CDR3 is built from 13 residues. The V end was cut by 1 base, the J end by 3 bases, with 4 bases between. For the CDR3, the DNA is TGTGCCTGGAGTGGCAGCTATAATTCACCCCTCCACTTT. Its translation: CAWSGSYNSPLHF. The full variable domain, rest sourced from reference TRBV30 and TRBJ1-6, is SQTIHQWPATLVQPVGSPLSLECTVEGTSNPNLYWYRQAAGRGLQLLFYSVGIGQISSEVPQNLSASRPQDRQFILSSKKLLLSDSGFYLCAWSGSYNSPLHFGNGTRLTVT.

This chain connects TRBV7-2 to TRBJ2-1, with 8 bases lining up with TRBD2. Germline CDR1 SGHTA, CDR2 FQGNSA. After removal of 0 bases from V and 1 base from J, the junction contained 5 bases not matched to a gene. The CDR3 totals 17 residues. Here the CDR3 DNA reads TGTGCCAGCAGCTTAGCCGGCGGGGGGCGGTCCTACAATGAGCAGTTCTTC. It translates to CASSLAGGGRSYNEQFF.

CDR3 bases: TGTGCCTCCCGAGTGGGGGGTCCCTACGAGCAGTACTTC. Protein: CASRVGGPYEQYF. V usage is TRBV2 and J usage is TRBJ2-7, with D tentatively TRBD2 (6 bases). The CDR3 covers 13 residues. CDR1 and CDR2 from the germline V gene are SNHLY and FYNNEI. Trimming stripped 11 bases from V and 2 bases from J, with 16 bases between.

The chain employs TRBV5-4 and TRBJ1-1, with TRBD1 as a possible D gene (6 bases). CDR1 and CDR2 (germline): SGHNT, YYREEE (reference sequence). V was trimmed by 3 bases and J by 1 base, leaving 7 bases between them. The CDR3 extends over 13 amino acids. The DNA for the CDR3 is TGTGCCAGCAGCTCCAGGGGGAACACTGAAGCTTTCTTT. Translation: CASSSRGNTEAFF.

The rearrangement joins TRBV11-3 to TRBJ1-2, with unresolved D. The germline V gene has CDR1 SGHNT and CDR2 YENEEA. The CDR3 has 13 residues. With 1 base removed from V and 8 bases from J, the gap between germline ends came to 11 bases. CDR3 in amino acids: CASSLGIRLGYTF. The CDR3, as DNA: TGTGCCAGCAGCTTAGGGATCAGGCTCGGCTACACCTTC.

The chain combines TRBV7-2 with TRBJ2-3, with 7 bases lining up with TRBD2. The CDR3 consists of 17 residues. Trimming removed 3 bases from V and 2 bases from J; junction bases left unmatched: 11. Germline-derived CDR1 and CDR2 are SGHTA and FQGNSA. CDR3 sequence (DNA): TGTGCCAGCAGCTTCCCTCCCGGCGGGGGTCCCACAGATACGCAGTATTTT. This codes for CASSFPPGGGPTDTQYF.

The chain recombines TRBV2 with TRBJ1-5; the D is unclear. CDR3 length: 15 amino acids. The germline V gene has CDR1 SNHLY and CDR2 FYNNEI. Trimming left V 6 bases short and J 7 bases short, with 19 bases between. The CDR3 DNA reads TGTGCCAGCAGGGGCGAGGGCTTGAAATCGCAGCCCCAGCATTTT. Protein: CASRGEGLKSQPQHF.

This clone was detected once. The chain has TRBV5-1 and TRBJ2-1; D gene uncertain. The CDR3 runs 11 residues. Germline V CDR1 and CDR2: SGHRS, YFSETQ. Deletions cut 0 bases from V and 5 bases from J, with 0 bases between. As DNA, the CDR3 is TGCGCCAGCAGCTTGGACAATGAGCAGTTCTTC. Its translation is CASSLDNEQFF.

J is TRBJ2-3 and V is TRBV7-2; 8 nucleotides agree with TRBD2. CDR1 and CDR2 (germline): SGHTA, FQGNSA. The ends lost 5 bases at V and 6 bases at J; junction bases unmatched: 1. The CDR3 is made up of 12 amino acids. This CDR3 reads CASSRLADTQYF. The CDR3 DNA sequence: TGTGCCAGCAGCCGACTAGCGGATACGCAGTATTTT.

This clone turned up a few times. This chain links TRBV29-1 with TRBJ2-3; D gene uncertain. The germline V and J ends were trimmed by 1 base and 2 bases, with 10 bases remaining between them. The CDR3 is made up of 14 amino acids. Germline CDR1 SQVTM, CDR2 ANQGSEA. CDR3 sequence: CSVEVWEATDTQYF. The CDR3 DNA reads TGCAGCGTTGAAGTTTGGGAAGCCACAGATACGCAGTATTTT.

In its sample, this clone was seen a few times. This chain links TRBV15 with TRBJ2-4, with 8 bases matching TRBD1. The length of the CDR3 is 17 residues. V gave up 1 base and J gave up 6 bases; unmatched junction bases: 11. CDR1 and CDR2 from the germline V gene are LNHNV and YYDKDF (reference sequence). CDR3 nucleotide sequence: TGTGCCACCAGCAGAGCAGGGGGCCCGGGGCAGGGAAACATTCAGTACTTC. This translates into CATSRAGGPGQGNIQYF.

A single count supports this clone. The chain links TRBV2 to TRBJ2-1; TRBD2 might be the D (5 bases). Germline assignment: CDR1 SNHLY and CDR2 FYNNEI. The length of the CDR3 is 12 residues. Trimming removed 8 bases from V and 12 bases from J, with 17 bases in between. In DNA, the CDR3 is TGTGCCAGCGAGAGGACGGGAACTACGCAGTTCTTC. Its protein is CASERTGTTQFF.

The V gene is TRBV9, the J gene TRBJ1-4, with D unresolved. The V end lost 3 bases, the J end lost 10 bases, and 16 bases lay between the germline ends. Germline loops: CDR1 SGDLS, CDR2 YYNGEE. The CDR3 runs 14 residues. The chain's CDR3 is CASSGEQSPGKLFF. CDR3 in DNA: TGTGCCAGCAGCGGGGAACAGAGCCCCGGAAAACTGTTTTTT.

This chain links TRBV10-3 with TRBJ2-1; tentatively, D is TRBD1 or TRBD2 (6 bases each). V lost 6 bases and J lost 0, with 9 bases in between. The CDR3 sequence is 14 residues long. CDR1 and CDR2 from the germline V gene are ENHRY and SYGVKD. The CDR3 sequence is CAIRGGNSYNEQFF. CDR3 DNA sequence: TGTGCCATCAGAGGGGGGAACTCCTACAATGAGCAGTTCTTC.